This T cell receptor (beta chain) was identified during a study of T cell repertoires in cytomegalovirus infection. Study summary: Public TCR beta signatures provided an indication of both CMV infection and a matching HLA type.

MiXCR was run by TCRdb on the reads, yielding one entry per CDR3 protein. Among approximately 500,000 distinct CDR3 sequences listed, about 17% were seen once. The CDR3 totals 20 residues. Germline lookup yields CDR1 SGHTA and CDR2 FQGTGA. V lost 3 bases and J 6 bases, leaving 30 bases between the germline ends. The sample holds many counts of this clonotype. Its antigen remains unidentified. Overall study results and limits: The study identified carriers of CMV plus the relevant HLA from cumulative public TCR beta family frequency. The ex vivo response was dominated by HLA-C-restricted CMV-specific TCR beta clonotypes.

Sequencing was performed on CD8+ T cells from PBMCs. The receptor's source is a human donor in good health (CMV status not recorded). Some clones in this sample may be carry-over from other donors' samples. The genes are TRBV7-3 and TRBJ1-5; D remains ambiguous. CDR3 nucleotides: TGTGCCAGCAGCTTTACTGCCGGACCAGGAGGCAGGATAGCTGGTCAGCCCCAGCATTTT. This translates into CASSFTAGPGGRIAGQPQHF.